The 30 T cell receptor beta chains reported below all come from one sample, sequenced in a study of shared clonotypes between healthy human individuals. Sequenced by immunoSEQ multiplex PCR; TCRdb stores in-frame clones only, minus some. In the table there are some 900,000 clones, more than 75% of which are singletons. Sample: memory CD4+ T cells sorted from blood. The sample's subset: CD45RA-negative fraction. These receptors came from a man younger than 30 in good health.

The chain combines TRBV5-1 with TRBJ2-1; perhaps TRBD1 as D (6 bases). The CDR3 has 14 amino acids. Trimming pared 0 bases from V and 11 bases from J, leaving 15 bases between. CDR1 is SGHRS and CDR2 is YFSETQ in the germline V gene. For the CDR3, the DNA is TGCGCCAGCAGCTTGGTTACAGGGCCTCAACAGCAGTTCTTC. It translates to CASSLVTGPQQQFF.

Notes on this clone: This specimen includes other DNA sequences encoding the same CDR3. The chain has TRBV7-3 and TRBJ2-2; D uncertain. The V gene lost 4 bases and the J gene lost 1 base, with 10 bases spanning the gap. Germline-derived CDR1 and CDR2 are SGHTA and FQGTGA. This CDR3 is built from 15 residues. The CDR3 coding sequence is TGTGCCAGCAGCTCCGGGCCAGGGAACACCGGGGAGCTGTTTTTT. Its protein is CASSSGPGNTGELFF.

V and J are TRBV6-5 and TRBJ2-7; the D is unclear. There are 14 residues in the CDR3. Trimming stripped 0 bases from V and 3 bases from J, with 9 bases between. CDR1 and CDR2 (germline): MNHEY, SVGAGI. The CDR3 spells CASSYSYGSYEQYF. DNA for the CDR3: TGTGCCAGCAGTTACTCTTATGGCAGCTACGAGCAGTACTTC.

This rearrangement joins TRBV7-2 to TRBJ1-2; 7 bases map to TRBD1. Unmatched junction bases numbered 10, after V lost 5 bases and J lost 1 base. CDR3 length equals 16 residues. Germline-derived CDR1 and CDR2 are SGHTA and FQGNSA. CDR3 DNA: TGTGCCAGCAGCCAAAAGACAGGGCTGATTAACTATGGCTACACCTTC. It translates to CASSQKTGLINYGYTF.

J is TRBJ1-5 and V is TRBV15, with D perhaps matching TRBD1 (5 bases). Looked up from germline, CDR1 is LNHNV and CDR2 is YYDKDF (reference sequence). V lost 5 bases to trimming and J lost 0 bases, with 14 bases between them. The length of the CDR3 is 16 residues. The CDR3 region has the DNA TGTGCCACCAGCGGCCGGGGCTTCCCTAGCAATCAGCCCCAGCATTTT. This translates into CATSGRGFPSNQPQHF. The whole variable domain, remainder taken from reference TRBV15 and TRBJ1-5, is DAMVIQNPRYQVTQFGKPVTLSCSQTLNHNVMYWYQQKSSQAPKLLFHYYDKDFNNEADTPDNFQSRRPNTSFCFLDIRSPGLGDTAMYLCATSGRGFPSNQPQHFGDGTRLSIL.

This clone occurred once. This chain connects TRBV28 to TRBJ1-2; TRBD1 aligns across 8 bases. The CDR3 is 15 residues long. V was pared by 2 bases and J by 6 bases, with 8 bases of the junction left unmatched. Germline V gene lookup returns CDR1 MDHEN and CDR2 SYDVKM. Here the CDR3 reads CASSLPPDRVDGYTF. The DNA of the CDR3 is TGTGCCAGCAGTTTACCCCCGGACAGGGTAGATGGCTACACCTTC.

V gene TRBV5-6 combines with J gene TRBJ2-7; TRBD2 might be the D (5 bases). Trimming took 1 base from V and 7 from J, leaving 21 bases between them. The germline gives CDR1 SGHDT, CDR2 YYEEEE. This CDR3 region has 16 residues. In DNA, the CDR3 is TGTGCCAGCAGCTTGAAATCCAGCGGTTCGGAACTGGAGCAGTACTTC. As protein: CASSLKSSGSELEQYF.

The chain joins TRBV19 to TRBJ1-2, with 10 bases matching TRBD1. Germline CDR1 reads LNHDA; CDR2 reads SQIVND (reference sequence). The CDR3 runs 12 residues. The trim removed 10 bases at V and 4 bases at J, leaving 3 bases unmatched. DNA of the CDR3: TGTGCCACTAGGACAGGGGGCTATGGCTACACCTTC. The encoded protein is CATRTGGYGYTF.

V is TRBV5-4 and J is TRBJ2-5; D tentatively reads TRBD1 or TRBD2 (5 bases each). Trimming pared 2 bases from V and 2 bases from J, leaving 13 bases between. The CDR3 is 15 residues long. CDR1 and CDR2 (germline): SGHNT, YYREEE (reference sequence). Written as DNA, the CDR3 is TGTGCCAGCAGCTTAACCGGGGCCATGCAAGAGACCCAGTACTTC. This codes for CASSLTGAMQETQYF. Based on the CDR3 plus reference TRBV5-4 and TRBJ2-5, the full variable domain is ETGVTQSPTHLIKTRGQQVTLRCSSQSGHNTVSWYQQALGQGPQFIFQYYREEENGRGNFPPRFSGLQFPNYSSELNVNALELDDSALYLCASSLTGAMQETQYFGPGTRLLVL.

The rearrangement links TRBV7-9 to TRBJ1-5; TRBD1 matches at 8 bases. Trimming took 4 bases from V and 3 from J; bases not matched to a gene: 11. CDR1 and CDR2 from the germline V gene are SEHNR and FQNEAQ (reference sequence). The CDR3 has 17 residues. The CDR3 DNA sequence: TGTGCCAGCAGCTCTTCAGGGGGCTGGGGTTCCAATCAGCCCCAGCATTTT. Protein sequence: CASSSSGGWGSNQPQHF.

The sample holds a few counts of this clone. The rearrangement uses TRBV12-5 and TRBJ1-5; D not certain. Per germline, CDR1 LGHNT and CDR2 FRNRAP. The CDR3 contains 12 residues. Between the trimmed V and J ends, which lost 6 bases and 4 bases, there was a span of 7 bases. The CDR3 DNA is TGTGCTAGTGGACCTGAAAATCAGCCCCAGCATTTT. Translating gives CASGPENQPQHF.

V is TRBV28 and J is TRBJ2-4, with 7 bases fitting TRBD1. The V segment lost 5 bases and the J segment 4 bases; nucleotides outside the gene matches: 11. The germline gives CDR1 MDHEN, CDR2 SYDVKM. There are 16 residues in the CDR3. CDR3 in amino acids: CASSPADRVIKNIQYF. CDR3 sequence (DNA): TGTGCCAGCAGTCCAGCCGACAGGGTGATAAAAAACATTCAGTACTTC.

The chain joins TRBV9 to TRBJ1-2; 7 positions match TRBD1. The junction had 6 bases not matched to a gene; V was cut back by 0 bases and J by 4 bases. The CDR3 has 15 amino acids. Looked up from germline, CDR1 is SGDLS and CDR2 is YYNGEE. CDR3 nucleotides: TGTGCCAGCAGCGTAGGCTTGGCAGGGGGCTATGGCTACACCTTC. Residues: CASSVGLAGGYGYTF.

This CDR3 reads CASRQTSTDTQYF. As DNA, the CDR3 is TGTGCCAGCAGACAGACTAGCACAGATACGCAGTATTTT. The genes are TRBV28 and TRBJ2-3; no clear D. The CDR3 is 13 residues long. The V gene lost 6 bases and the J gene lost 0 bases, with 7 bases spanning the gap. Germline V gene lookup returns CDR1 MDHEN and CDR2 SYDVKM.

DNA of the CDR3: TGTGCCAGCAGCAGAGACAGGCACTATGGCTACACCTTC. Translating gives CASSRDRHYGYTF. The rearrangement joins TRBV13 to TRBJ1-2; tentative D call: TRBD1 (6 bases). Germline values: CDR1 PRHDT, CDR2 FYEKMQ (reference sequence). V dropped 5 bases and J dropped 3 bases, with 10 bases sitting between them. This CDR3 region has 13 residues.

V usage is TRBV7-2 and J usage is TRBJ2-2; 9 positions match TRBD1. J gave up 3 bases and V 6 bases, and 2 bases lay outside the gene matches. Germline CDR1 reads SGHTA; CDR2 reads FQGNSA. CDR3 length equals 14 residues. The CDR3 DNA reads TGTGCCAGCAGAAGACAGGGGGACACCGGGGAGCTGTTTTTT. It encodes CASRRQGDTGELFF.

The V call is TRBV30, the J call TRBJ2-2; 10 nucleotides align to TRBD1. Per germline, CDR1 GTSNPN and CDR2 SVGIG (reference sequence). Unmatched junction bases numbered 8, after V lost 0 bases and J lost 4 bases. This CDR3 spans 17 amino acids. CDR3 sequence (DNA): TGTGCCTGGAGTGTCCCGGACAGGGGGATATCCACCGGGGAGCTGTTTTTT. It codes for CAWSVPDRGISTGELFF.

This clone has only a few counts. V and J are TRBV6-5 and TRBJ1-1; D is unresolved. Per the germline V gene, CDR1 is MNHEY and CDR2 is SVGAGI. The CDR3 contains 11 residues. V lost 10 bases, J lost 1 base, and 7 bases lay in between. The CDR3 bases are TGTGCCACCGTGAGGAACACTGAAGCTTTCTTT. Encoded protein: CATVRNTEAFF.

The chain couples TRBV9 to TRBJ1-5, with D possibly TRBD1 on 6 matching bases. Between the trimmed V and J ends, which lost 1 base and 6 bases, there was a span of 14 bases. Germline V gene data show CDR1 as SGDLS and CDR2 as YYNGEE. The CDR3 is made up of 15 amino acids. The DNA of the CDR3 is TGTGCCAGCAGCGTACGTCCAGGGGTGGCTCAGCCCCAGCATTTT. It yields the protein CASSVRPGVAQPQHF. Full variable domain (remainder filled in from reference TRBV9 and TRBJ1-5): DSGVTQTPKHLITATGQRVTLRCSPRSGDLSVYWYQQSLDQGLQFLIQYYNGEERAKGNILERFSAQQFPDLHSELNLSSLELGDSALYFCASSVRPGVAQPQHFGDGTRLSIL.

The chain has TRBV2 and TRBJ2-7; D gene uncertain. Trimming cost V 2 bases and J 4 bases, with 15 bases left between them. The CDR3 runs 15 residues. Germline V gene sequence: CDR1 SNHLY, CDR2 FYNNEI. CDR3 sequence (DNA): TGTGCCAGCAGTGAAAGGTCAGGCACTTCTTACGAGCAGTACTTC. This encodes CASSERSGTSYEQYF.

V and J are TRBV19 and TRBJ2-7, with 12 bases aligning to TRBD1. This CDR3 is 15 amino acids long. The V segment lost 8 bases and the J segment 7 bases; nucleotides outside the gene matches: 12. Germline CDR1 is LNHDA and CDR2 is SQIVND (reference sequence). The chain's CDR3 is CASGRGDRGQGEQYF. CDR3 coding DNA: TGTGCCAGTGGTCGCGGGGACAGGGGGCAAGGGGAGCAGTACTTC.

J is TRBJ2-1 and V is TRBV30; 10 bases are shared with TRBD2. The CDR3 covers 16 residues. The V gene's germline CDR1 is GTSNPN and CDR2 SVGIG (reference sequence). Trimming at V came to 0 bases and at J to 7 bases, leaving 9 bases not matched to a gene. CDR3 coding DNA: TGTGCCTGGAGTGTAAGGAGCGGGGGGGCCGGGAATGAGCAGTTCTTC. Amino acids: CAWSVRSGGAGNEQFF.

The chain combines TRBV30 with TRBJ1-1; D gene ambiguous. Looked up from germline, CDR1 is GTSNPN and CDR2 is SVGIG (reference sequence). The CDR3 runs to 11 residues. V lost 3 bases to trimming and J lost 3 bases, with 5 bases between them. CDR3 sequence (DNA): TGTGCCTGGAGGGTACACACTGAAGCTTTCTTT. Amino acid sequence: CAWRVHTEAFF.

This sequence joins TRBV19 and TRBJ1-6; 12 bases line up with TRBD1. This CDR3 region has 19 residues. CDR1 is LNHDA and CDR2 is SQIVND in the germline V gene (reference sequence). Trimming removed 3 bases from V and 7 bases from J; junction bases left unmatched: 13. This chain's CDR3 is CASSIWSGQGAPRNSPLHF. The CDR3 DNA follows: TGTGCCAGTAGTATCTGGTCGGGACAGGGGGCGCCCAGAAATTCACCCCTCCACTTT.

The V gene is TRBV2, the J gene TRBJ2-5, with TRBD2 matching 10 bases. CDR3 length equals 17 residues. Trimming removed 7 bases from V and 5 bases from J; junction bases left unmatched: 16. Per germline, CDR1 SNHLY and CDR2 FYNNEI. The DNA for the CDR3 is TGTGCCAGCATAAGTATAGCTAGCGGGAGATATGAGGAGACCCAGTACTTC. Translation gives CASISIASGRYEETQYF.

This chain joins TRBV27 and TRBJ2-1, with 10 bases fitting TRBD1. The V gene end was trimmed by 4 bases and the J gene end by 8 bases; junction bases not matched to a gene: 8. Per the germline V gene, CDR1 is MNHEY and CDR2 is SMNVEV (reference sequence). This CDR3 region has 15 residues. CDR3 coding DNA: TGTGCCAGCAGTTACTCCGGACAGGGGGGGTATGAGCAGTTCTTC. It translates to CASSYSGQGGYEQFF.

V usage is TRBV28 and J usage is TRBJ2-7, with 10 nucleotides matching TRBD2. Germline CDR1 is MDHEN and CDR2 is SYDVKM. The CDR3 is made up of 15 amino acids. Trimming at V came to 5 bases and at J to 0 bases, leaving 4 bases not matched to a gene. As DNA, the CDR3 is TGTGCCAGCAGTCGCGTAGCGGGGGGCTCCTACGAGCAGTACTTC. Amino acids: CASSRVAGGSYEQYF.

The V call is TRBV5-6, the J call TRBJ2-3; no clear D. Trimming removed 0 bases at V and 2 bases at J, with 10 bases between. Germline-derived CDR1 and CDR2 are SGHDT and YYEEEE. This CDR3 spans 15 amino acids. This CDR3 reads CASSLGGRNTDTQYF. In DNA, the CDR3 is TGTGCCAGCAGCTTGGGGGGTCGTAACACAGATACGCAGTATTTT. The full variable domain, with the rest looked up from reference TRBV5-6 and TRBJ2-3, is DAGVTQSPTHLIKTRGQQVTLRCSPKSGHDTVSWYQQALGQGPQFIFQYYEEEERQRGNFPDRFSGHQFPNYSSELNVNALLLGDSALYLCASSLGGRNTDTQYFGPGTRLTVL.

The chain recombines TRBV2 with TRBJ2-7, with TRBD2 matching over 9 bases. V shed 3 bases and J 2 bases; nucleotides not matched to a gene: 5. The CDR3 sequence is 15 residues long. Germline lookup yields CDR1 SNHLY and CDR2 FYNNEI. The CDR3 region has the DNA TGTGCCAGCAGTGATTCCTTAGCGGGGGCCTACGAGCAGTACTTC. Translated, it gives CASSDSLAGAYEQYF.

V is TRBV14 and J is TRBJ1-6; tentatively, D is TRBD1 (5 bases). Germline-derived CDR1 and CDR2 are SGHDN and FVKESK. Trimming cost V 3 bases and J 7 bases, with 10 bases left between them. The CDR3 has 14 residues. In nucleotides, the CDR3 is TGTGCCAGCAGCCAGGGGGAGAAGAATTCACCCCTCCACTTT. Translating it yields CASSQGEKNSPLHF.